This TCR beta chain was recovered during a study of regulatory T cells in long-lasting Graves disease. The CDR3 spans 14 residues. Germline V gives CDR1 MNHEY, CDR2 SVGEGT. Trimming left V 8 bases short and J 8 bases short, with 20 bases between. Time point reported: newly diagnosed GD, antithyroid drugs for less than 3 months. The TCR library was prepared using RNA isolated from PBMCs. An endocrinology department in Xi'an, China, recruited the patients. Study results and caveats: Persistent disease samples used TRBV28, TRBJ1-2 and TRBJ2-5 preferentially.

With respect to this clonotype: Its matching antigen is unknown.

With iRepertoire HTBI primers and Arm-PCR of CDR3 regions, TCR beta libraries were built. TCRdb recomputed calls from the multiplex PCR reads with MiXCR, one row per CDR3 protein. The table lists about 500,000 distinct CDR3 sequences, about 17% of them singletons. The data were also submitted as part of a second study, on T cells in Graves' hyperthyroidism and ophthalmopathy. From that paper: Researchers ran a first-round RT-PCR on the TCR CDR3 using the HTBI primer set. Most thyroid-expanded clonotypes above 0.001 were also found in blood.

This chain links TRBV6-2 or TRBV6-3 with TRBJ2-3; D might be TRBD2 (7 bases). The TCR originated in a man between 35 and 55 years old with Graves disease. The sequenced sample was peripheral blood mononuclear cells (PBMCs), obtained at new diagnosis, from a patient treated with antithyroid drugs. The DNA for the CDR3 is TGTGCCAGCCTCATCAGGGGAGGGCAGGGTACGCAGTATTTT. Its translation: CASLIRGGQGTQYF.